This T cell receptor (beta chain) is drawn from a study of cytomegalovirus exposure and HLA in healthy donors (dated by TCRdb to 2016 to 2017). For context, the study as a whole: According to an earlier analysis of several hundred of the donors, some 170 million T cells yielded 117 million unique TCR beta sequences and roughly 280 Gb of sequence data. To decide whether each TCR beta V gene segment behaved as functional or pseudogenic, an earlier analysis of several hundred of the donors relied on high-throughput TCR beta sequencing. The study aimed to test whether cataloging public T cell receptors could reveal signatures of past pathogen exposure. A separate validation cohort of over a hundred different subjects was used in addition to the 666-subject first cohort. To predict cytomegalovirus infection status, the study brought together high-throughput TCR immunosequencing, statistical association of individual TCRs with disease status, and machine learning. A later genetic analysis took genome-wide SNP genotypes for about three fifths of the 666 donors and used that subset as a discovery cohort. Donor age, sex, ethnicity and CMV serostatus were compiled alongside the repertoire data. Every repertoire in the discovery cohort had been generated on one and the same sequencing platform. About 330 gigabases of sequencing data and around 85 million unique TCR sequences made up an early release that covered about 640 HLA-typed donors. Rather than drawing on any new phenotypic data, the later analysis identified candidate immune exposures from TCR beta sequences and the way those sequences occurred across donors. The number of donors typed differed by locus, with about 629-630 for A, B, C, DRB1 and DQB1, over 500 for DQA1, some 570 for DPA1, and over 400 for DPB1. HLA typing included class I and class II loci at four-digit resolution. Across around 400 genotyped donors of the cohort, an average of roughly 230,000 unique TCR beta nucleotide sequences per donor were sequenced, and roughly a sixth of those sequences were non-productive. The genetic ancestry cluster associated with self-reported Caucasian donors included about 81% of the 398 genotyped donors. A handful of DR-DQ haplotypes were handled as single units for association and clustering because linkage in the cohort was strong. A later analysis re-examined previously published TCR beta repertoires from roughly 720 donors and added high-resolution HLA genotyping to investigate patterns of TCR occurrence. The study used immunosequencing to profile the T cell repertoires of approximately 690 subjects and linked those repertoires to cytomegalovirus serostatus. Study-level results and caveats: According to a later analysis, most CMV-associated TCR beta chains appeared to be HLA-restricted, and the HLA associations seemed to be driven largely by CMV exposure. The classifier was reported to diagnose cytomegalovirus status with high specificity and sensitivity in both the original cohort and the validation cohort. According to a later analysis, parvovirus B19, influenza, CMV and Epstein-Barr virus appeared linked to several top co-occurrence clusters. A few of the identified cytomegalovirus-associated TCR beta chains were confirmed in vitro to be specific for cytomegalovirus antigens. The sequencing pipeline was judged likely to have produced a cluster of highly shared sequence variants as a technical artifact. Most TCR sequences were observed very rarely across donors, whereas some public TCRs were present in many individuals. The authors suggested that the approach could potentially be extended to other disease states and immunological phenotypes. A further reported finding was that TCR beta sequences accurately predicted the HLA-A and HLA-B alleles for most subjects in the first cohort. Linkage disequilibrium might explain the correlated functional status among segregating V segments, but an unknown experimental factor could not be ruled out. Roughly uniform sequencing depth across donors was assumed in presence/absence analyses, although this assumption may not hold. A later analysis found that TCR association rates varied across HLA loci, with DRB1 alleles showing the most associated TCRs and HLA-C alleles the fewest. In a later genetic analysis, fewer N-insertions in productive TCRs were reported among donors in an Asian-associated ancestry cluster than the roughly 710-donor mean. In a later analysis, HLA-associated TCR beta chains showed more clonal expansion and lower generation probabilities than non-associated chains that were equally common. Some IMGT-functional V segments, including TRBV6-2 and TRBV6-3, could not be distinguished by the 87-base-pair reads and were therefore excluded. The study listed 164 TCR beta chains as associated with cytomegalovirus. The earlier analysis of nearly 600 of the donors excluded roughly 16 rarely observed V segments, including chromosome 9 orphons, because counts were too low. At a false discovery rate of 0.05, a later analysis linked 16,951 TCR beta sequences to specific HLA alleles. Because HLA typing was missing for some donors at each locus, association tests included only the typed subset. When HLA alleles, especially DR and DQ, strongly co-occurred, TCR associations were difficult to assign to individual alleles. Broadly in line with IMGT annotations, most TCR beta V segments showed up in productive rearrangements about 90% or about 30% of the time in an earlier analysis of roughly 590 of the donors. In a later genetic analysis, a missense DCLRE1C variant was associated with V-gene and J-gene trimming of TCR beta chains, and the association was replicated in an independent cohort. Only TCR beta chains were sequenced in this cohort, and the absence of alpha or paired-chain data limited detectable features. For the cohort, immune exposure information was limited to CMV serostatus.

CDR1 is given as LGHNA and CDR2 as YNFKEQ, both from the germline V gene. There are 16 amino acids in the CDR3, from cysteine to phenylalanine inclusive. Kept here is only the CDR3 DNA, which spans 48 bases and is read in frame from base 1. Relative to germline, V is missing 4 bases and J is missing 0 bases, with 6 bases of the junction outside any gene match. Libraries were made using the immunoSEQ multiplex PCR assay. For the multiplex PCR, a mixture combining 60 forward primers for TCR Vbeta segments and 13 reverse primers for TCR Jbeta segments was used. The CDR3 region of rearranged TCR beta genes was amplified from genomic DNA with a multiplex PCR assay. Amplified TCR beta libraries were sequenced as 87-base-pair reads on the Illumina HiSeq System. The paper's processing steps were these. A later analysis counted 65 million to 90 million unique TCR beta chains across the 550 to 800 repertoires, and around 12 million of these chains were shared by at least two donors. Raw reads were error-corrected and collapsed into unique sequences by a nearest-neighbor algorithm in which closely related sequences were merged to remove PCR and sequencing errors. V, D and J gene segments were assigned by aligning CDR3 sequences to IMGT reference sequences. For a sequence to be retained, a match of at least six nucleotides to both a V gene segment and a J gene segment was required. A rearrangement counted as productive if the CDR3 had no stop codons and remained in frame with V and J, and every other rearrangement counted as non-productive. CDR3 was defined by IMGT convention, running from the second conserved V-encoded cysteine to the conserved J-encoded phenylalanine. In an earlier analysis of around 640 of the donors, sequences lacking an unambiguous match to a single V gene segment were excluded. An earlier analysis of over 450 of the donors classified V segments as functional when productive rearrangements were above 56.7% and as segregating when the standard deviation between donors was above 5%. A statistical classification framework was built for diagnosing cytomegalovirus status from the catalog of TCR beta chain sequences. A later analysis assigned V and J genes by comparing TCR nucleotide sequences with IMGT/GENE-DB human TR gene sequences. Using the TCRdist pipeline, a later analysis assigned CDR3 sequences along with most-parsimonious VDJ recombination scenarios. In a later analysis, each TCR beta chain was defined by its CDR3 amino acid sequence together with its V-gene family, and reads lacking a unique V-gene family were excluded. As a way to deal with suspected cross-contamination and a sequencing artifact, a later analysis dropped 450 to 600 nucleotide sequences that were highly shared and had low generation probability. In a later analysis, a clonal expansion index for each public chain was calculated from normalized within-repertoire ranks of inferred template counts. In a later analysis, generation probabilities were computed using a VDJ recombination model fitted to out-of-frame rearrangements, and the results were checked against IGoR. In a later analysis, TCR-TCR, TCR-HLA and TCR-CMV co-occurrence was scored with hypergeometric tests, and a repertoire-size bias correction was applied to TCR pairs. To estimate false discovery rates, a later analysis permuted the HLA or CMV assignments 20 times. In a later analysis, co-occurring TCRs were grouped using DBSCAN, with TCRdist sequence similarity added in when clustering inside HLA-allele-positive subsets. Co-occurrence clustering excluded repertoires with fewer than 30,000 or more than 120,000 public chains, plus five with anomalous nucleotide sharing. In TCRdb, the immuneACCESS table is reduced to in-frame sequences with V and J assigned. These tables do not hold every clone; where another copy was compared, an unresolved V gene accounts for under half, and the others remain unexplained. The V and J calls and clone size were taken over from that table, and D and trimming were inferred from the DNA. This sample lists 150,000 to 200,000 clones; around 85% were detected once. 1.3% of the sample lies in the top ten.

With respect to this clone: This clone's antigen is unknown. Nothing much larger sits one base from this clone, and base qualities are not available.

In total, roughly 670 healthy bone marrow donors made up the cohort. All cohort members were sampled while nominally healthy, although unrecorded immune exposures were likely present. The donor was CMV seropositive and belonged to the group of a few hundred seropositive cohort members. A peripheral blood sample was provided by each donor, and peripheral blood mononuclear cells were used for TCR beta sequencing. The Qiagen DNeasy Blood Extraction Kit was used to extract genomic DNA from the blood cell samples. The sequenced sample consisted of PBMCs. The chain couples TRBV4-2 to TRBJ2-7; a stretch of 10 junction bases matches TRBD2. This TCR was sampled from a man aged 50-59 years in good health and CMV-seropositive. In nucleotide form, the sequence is TGTGCCAGCAGCCCCATAGCGGGAGGTTCCTCCTACGAGCAGTACTTC. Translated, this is CASSPIAGGSSYEQYF.